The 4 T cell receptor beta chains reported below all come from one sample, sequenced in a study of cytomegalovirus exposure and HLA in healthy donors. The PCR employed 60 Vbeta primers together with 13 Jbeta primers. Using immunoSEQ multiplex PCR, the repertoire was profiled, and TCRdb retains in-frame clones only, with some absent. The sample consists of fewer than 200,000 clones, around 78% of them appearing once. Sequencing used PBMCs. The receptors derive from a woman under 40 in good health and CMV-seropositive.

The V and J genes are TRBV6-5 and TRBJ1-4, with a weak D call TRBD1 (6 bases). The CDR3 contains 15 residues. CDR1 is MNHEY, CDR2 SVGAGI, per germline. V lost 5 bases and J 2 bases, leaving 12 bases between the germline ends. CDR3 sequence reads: CASSRTVPTNEKLFF. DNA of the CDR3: TGTGCCAGCAGTCGGACAGTTCCGACTAATGAAAAACTGTTTTTT.

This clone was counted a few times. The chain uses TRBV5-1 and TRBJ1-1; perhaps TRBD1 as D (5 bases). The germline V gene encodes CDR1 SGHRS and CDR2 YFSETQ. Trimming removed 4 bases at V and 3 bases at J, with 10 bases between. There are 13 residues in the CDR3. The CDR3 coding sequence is TGCGCCAGCAGCCCCCGGGGGTACACTGAAGCTTTCTTT. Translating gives CASSPRGYTEAFF.

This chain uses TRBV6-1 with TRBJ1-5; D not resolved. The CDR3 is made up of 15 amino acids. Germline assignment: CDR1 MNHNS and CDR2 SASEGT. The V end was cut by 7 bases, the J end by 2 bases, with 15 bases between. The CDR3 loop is CASIPGWGGNQPQHF. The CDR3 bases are TGTGCCAGCATCCCTGGTTGGGGAGGCAATCAGCCCCAGCATTTT.

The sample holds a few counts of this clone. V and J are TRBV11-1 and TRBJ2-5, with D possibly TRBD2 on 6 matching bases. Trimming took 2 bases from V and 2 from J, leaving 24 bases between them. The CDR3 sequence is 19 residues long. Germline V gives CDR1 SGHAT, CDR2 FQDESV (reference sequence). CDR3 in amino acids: CASSLLPGLGSVYQETQYF. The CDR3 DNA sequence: TGTGCCAGCAGCTTACTCCCGGGACTGGGTTCGGTGTATCAAGAGACCCAGTACTTC.